This entry is about one T cell receptor beta chain. These data belong to a study of T cell changes during pregnancy in multiple sclerosis. From germline, CDR1 is SGHDN and CDR2 FVKESK. V lost 0 bases to trimming and J lost 4 bases, with 13 bases between them. The CDR3 is 16 amino acids. The table came from immunoSEQ multiplex PCR; TCRdb's copy has only in-frame clones and leaves some out. This sample has 55,000 to 85,000 clones, with 94% found just once. The source was peripheral blood, collected in the third trimester of pregnancy. The chain is built from TRBV14 and TRBJ2-4; possibly TRBD1 for D (5 bases). The sequence came from a female donor with multiple sclerosis, enrolled in a pregnancy study. CDR3 nucleotides: TGTGCCAGCAGCCAAGAAGGGGCCAGGGTTAAAAACATTCAGTACTTC. Translated, it gives CASSQEGARVKNIQYF.